The 32 T cell receptor beta chains below were found in one sample sequenced in a study of PD-L1 blockade in urothelial cancer. The repertoire was sequenced with immunoSEQ multiplex PCR; TCRdb's copy has only in-frame clones and lacks some. The sample includes 70,000 to 75,000 clones, around 84% of them seen just once. Here the sequenced sample was PBMCs, taken around atezolizumab (anti-PD-L1) treatment. The receptor source for this set is a man aged 65-85 years with urothelial cancer.

This chain connects TRBV7-8 to TRBJ2-7, with TRBD1 matching 8 bases. The CDR3 has 14 amino acids. V shed 3 bases and J 3 bases; nucleotides not matched to a gene: 4. Germline V gene lookup returns CDR1 SGHVS and CDR2 FQNEAQ. This CDR3 is CASSLTGAIYEQYF. The CDR3 DNA reads TGTGCCAGCAGCTTGACAGGGGCCATCTACGAGCAGTACTTC. The full variable domain, rest sourced from reference TRBV7-8 and TRBJ2-7, is GAGVSQSPRYKVAKRGQDVALRCDPISGHVSLFWYQQALGQGPEFLTYFQNEAQLDKSGLPSDRFFAERPEGSVSTLKIQRTQQEDSAVYLCASSLTGAIYEQYFGPGTRLTVT.

This chain links TRBV9 with TRBJ2-3; D may be TRBD2 (5 bases). Trimming stripped 6 bases from V and 2 bases from J, with 16 bases between. The CDR3 spans 15 residues. Germline V lookup: CDR1 SGDLS, CDR2 YYNGEE. CDR3 nucleotide sequence: TGTGCCAGCAACCCCCCCGGGGATCCCACAGATACGCAGTATTTT. This sequence encodes CASNPPGDPTDTQYF.

This clone was found once. J is TRBJ2-1 and V is TRBV19, with D unclear. Looked up from germline, CDR1 is LNHDA and CDR2 is SQIVND (reference sequence). The CDR3 contains 18 residues. V lost 3 bases and J 0 bases, leaving 18 bases between the germline ends. The CDR3 here is CASSILIWANHSYNEQFF. The CDR3 DNA reads TGTGCCAGTAGTATTCTGATCTGGGCGAACCACTCCTACAATGAGCAGTTCTTC.

This clone was detected only once. The chain uses TRBV27 and TRBJ2-3; 15 nucleotides line up with TRBD2. The CDR3 extends over 17 amino acids. CDR1 is MNHEY, CDR2 SMNVEV, per germline (reference sequence). V was pared by 5 bases and J by 3 bases, with 6 bases of the junction left unmatched. The CDR3 reads CASSIGTSGRITDTQYF. The CDR3 nucleotides read TGTGCCAGCAGTATCGGGACTAGCGGGAGGATAACAGATACGCAGTATTTT.

The V call is TRBV9, the J call TRBJ2-1; 12 nucleotides agree with TRBD2. V trimming: 4 bases; J trimming: 5 bases; junction bases outside the gene matches: 7. The CDR3 has 16 residues. CDR1 and CDR2 (germline): SGDLS, YYNGEE. The CDR3 region has the DNA TGTGCCAGCAGCCTCTCTAGCGGGAGGGAAAACAATGAGCAGTTCTTC. This gives the protein CASSLSSGRENNEQFF. Using reference TRBV9 and TRBJ2-1 for the parts outside the CDR3, the full variable domain is DSGVTQTPKHLITATGQRVTLRCSPRSGDLSVYWYQQSLDQGLQFLIQYYNGEERAKGNILERFSAQQFPDLHSELNLSSLELGDSALYFCASSLSSGRENNEQFFGPGTRLTVL.

The rearrangement uses TRBV11-2 and TRBJ1-2; D gene ambiguous. The length of the CDR3 is 13 residues. Trimming left V 5 bases short and J 8 bases short, with 15 bases between. CDR1 and CDR2 (germline): SGHAT, FQNNGV. The CDR3 sequence is CASSGRADRGYTF. Here the CDR3 DNA reads TGTGCCAGCAGCGGGCGAGCGGACCGCGGCTACACCTTC.

The V gene is TRBV11-2, the J gene TRBJ2-3; 8 nucleotides match TRBD2. V was pared by 5 bases and J by 2 bases, with 6 bases of the junction left unmatched. The CDR3 contains 15 residues. Germline CDR1 SGHAT, CDR2 FQNNGV. DNA for the CDR3: TGTGCCAGCAGCCTGACTAGCGTATCCACAGATACGCAGTATTTT. It codes for CASSLTSVSTDTQYF.

The gene calls are TRBV29-1 and TRBJ1-2; 8 nucleotides agree with TRBD1. This CDR3 comprises 13 residues. CDR1 and CDR2 (germline): SQVTM, ANQGSEA. V was clipped by 7 bases and J by 2 bases; unmatched bases: 6. The CDR3 DNA reads TGCAGCGCCGGGACAGGCCCGAACTATGGCTACACCTTC. This gives the protein CSAGTGPNYGYTF.

V usage is TRBV30 and J usage is TRBJ2-7, with 8 bases lining up with TRBD1. The CDR3 is 13 amino acids. The germline V gene encodes CDR1 GTSNPN and CDR2 SVGIG (reference sequence). The V and J ends lost 5 bases and 2 bases, in that order; junction bases with no gene match: 5. This chain's CDR3 is CAWDRGGTYEQYF. The CDR3 nucleotides read TGTGCCTGGGACAGGGGAGGTACCTACGAGCAGTACTTC.

This clone was observed once. V gene TRBV9 combines with J gene TRBJ2-7, with TRBD2 matching over 9 bases. This CDR3 contains 14 residues. The junction had 6 bases not matched to a gene; V was cut back by 6 bases and J by 2 bases. CDR1 and CDR2 from the germline V gene are SGDLS and YYNGEE. DNA of the CDR3: TGTGCCAGCACTCTGCGGGAGGGCCCCTACGAGCAGTACTTC. This translates into CASTLREGPYEQYF. The variable domain in full, completed from reference TRBV9 and TRBJ2-7, reads DSGVTQTPKHLITATGQRVTLRCSPRSGDLSVYWYQQSLDQGLQFLIQYYNGEERAKGNILERFSAQQFPDLHSELNLSSLELGDSALYFCASTLREGPYEQYFGPGTRLTVT.

The CDR3 protein is CASSLTSGRATDTQYF. The CDR3 DNA sequence: TGTGCCAGCAGCCTCACTAGCGGGAGAGCGACAGATACGCAGTATTTT. V gene TRBV11-2 combines with J gene TRBJ2-3; 11 positions match TRBD2. The CDR3 extends over 16 amino acids. With 5 bases clipped from V and 3 bases from J, the junction kept 7 bases outside the gene matches. Germline V gene data show CDR1 as SGHAT and CDR2 as FQNNGV.

The chain uses TRBV2 and TRBJ1-1; D is possibly TRBD1 (6 bases). V dropped 3 bases and J dropped 0 bases, with 8 bases sitting between them. Germline lookup yields CDR1 SNHLY and CDR2 FYNNEI. The CDR3 contains 14 residues. The CDR3, as DNA: TGTGCCAGCAGTGACGGACAGTTGAACACTGAAGCTTTCTTT. This gives the protein CASSDGQLNTEAFF.

This clone was observed a few times. The gene calls are TRBV6-1 and TRBJ2-7; 14 bases line up with TRBD2. Losses at the gene ends were 4 bases for V and 5 bases for J; bases not matched to a gene: 7. The CDR3 length is 16 residues. CDR1 is MNHNS, CDR2 SASEGT, per germline. CDR3 DNA sequence: TGTGCCAGCAGTGTTAGACTAGCGGGAGGGCGGGACGAGCAGTACTTC. Translating it yields CASSVRLAGGRDEQYF.

J is TRBJ2-4 and V is TRBV6-5; D remains unclear. The V end lost 0 bases, the J end lost 3 bases, and 12 bases lay between the germline ends. The CDR3 is made up of 16 amino acids. Germline CDR1 MNHEY, CDR2 SVGAGI. The CDR3 DNA reads TGTGCCAGCAGTTACTCGTCCGCGCGAAGCAAAAACATTCAGTACTTC. Its protein is CASSYSSARSKNIQYF.

The chain couples TRBV19 to TRBJ2-6, with D unresolved. The CDR3 totals 14 residues. In germline, CDR1 is LNHDA, CDR2 SQIVND (reference sequence). V was cut by 3 bases and J by 6 bases, with 9 bases left in between. The CDR3 DNA reads TGTGCCAGTAGTATCGGCGGAGTGGCCAACGTCCTGACTTTC. Translating gives CASSIGGVANVLTF.

The genes are TRBV7-3 and TRBJ1-1, with D tentatively TRBD1 (5 bases). This CDR3 contains 15 residues. Per germline, CDR1 SGHTA and CDR2 FQGTGA. V gave up 5 bases and J gave up 2 bases, with 15 bases separating them. CDR3: CASSRGMGLNTEAFF. As DNA, the CDR3 is TGTGCCAGCAGCCGCGGTATGGGGCTTAACACTGAAGCTTTCTTT.

The chain has TRBV14 and TRBJ2-5; D ambiguous. The germline gives CDR1 SGHDN, CDR2 FVKESK. There are 12 residues in the CDR3. V was shortened by 4 bases and J by 5 bases, with 8 bases between the two germline ends. The CDR3 region is CASSRHTETQYF. The CDR3 DNA follows: TGTGCCAGCAGCCGACACACGGAGACCCAGTACTTC. Together with reference TRBV14 and TRBJ2-5, the CDR3 gives the full variable domain: EAGVTQFPSHSVIEKGQTVTLRCDPISGHDNLYWYRRVMGKEIKFLLHFVKESKQDESGMPNNRFLAERTGGTYSTLKVQPAELEDSGVYFCASSRHTETQYFGPGTRLLVL.

The chain carries TRBV30 and TRBJ2-7, with 9 nucleotides matching TRBD1. The CDR3 contains 14 residues. Germline-derived CDR1 and CDR2 are GTSNPN and SVGIG (reference sequence). V lost 3 bases, J lost 3 bases, and 6 bases stayed unmatched. The chain's CDR3 is CAWRGTGQSYEQYF. The DNA of the CDR3 is TGTGCCTGGAGGGGGACAGGGCAAAGCTACGAGCAGTACTTC. Together with reference TRBV30 and TRBJ2-7, the CDR3 gives the full variable domain: SQTIHQWPATLVQPVGSPLSLECTVEGTSNPNLYWYRQAAGRGLQLLFYSVGIGQISSEVPQNLSASRPQDRQFILSSKKLLLSDSGFYLCAWRGTGQSYEQYFGPGTRLTVT.

This chain connects TRBV6-5 to TRBJ1-2; possible D gene TRBD1, 6 bases. Trimming removed 7 bases from V and 4 bases from J, with 10 bases in between. This CDR3 is 12 amino acids long. Per germline, CDR1 MNHEY and CDR2 SVGAGI. CDR3 coding DNA: TGTGCCAGCAAGGACAGTAGCTATGGCTACACCTTC. It specifies CASKDSSYGYTF.

The chain carries TRBV6-5 and TRBJ1-2; D uncertain. CDR1 MNHEY and CDR2 SVGAGI come from the germline V gene. V dropped 5 bases and J dropped 6 bases, with 7 bases sitting between them. This CDR3 spans 11 amino acids. The CDR3 DNA is TGTGCCAGCAGTGATCAGGATGGCTACACCTTC. This gives the protein CASSDQDGYTF.

The V call is TRBV27, the J call TRBJ2-1, with 11 bases fitting TRBD1. The CDR3 extends over 19 amino acids. CDR1 and CDR2 (germline): MNHEY, SMNVEV (reference sequence). J lost 6 bases, V lost 6 bases, and 19 bases had no gene match. CDR3 DNA: TGTGCCAGCAGACTTATAAGTCGGGACAGGGGGTTGGTTCGCAATGAGCAGTTCTTC. Amino acid sequence: CASRLISRDRGLVRNEQFF.

In this sample, this clone is large. The chain has TRBV6-1 and TRBJ1-5; no definite D call. The germline CDR1 and CDR2 sequences are MNHNS and SASEGT. The CDR3 extends over 15 amino acids. Trimming removed 7 bases from V and 0 bases from J, with 13 bases in between. The CDR3 protein is CASKDSLPSNQPQHF. The DNA of the CDR3 is TGTGCCAGCAAGGATAGCCTGCCTAGCAATCAGCCCCAGCATTTT.

Comments on this clone: An end of the junction differs from the germline gene, which may be a read error. The CDR3 coding sequence is TGTGCCAGCAGGGACTTTAGCGGGAGGCTACCCTTC. Protein product: CASRDFSGRLPF. V and J are TRBV7-3 and TRBJ2-7; 10 nucleotides line up with TRBD2. This CDR3 comprises 12 residues. Germline CDR1 and CDR2: SGHTA and FQGTGA.

The chain uses TRBV29-1 and TRBJ2-1; no definite D call. This CDR3 is built from 12 residues. Deletions cut 3 bases from V and 1 base from J, with 4 bases between. In germline, CDR1 is SQVTM, CDR2 ANQGSEA. CDR3: CSVERSYNEQFF. The DNA of the CDR3 is TGCAGCGTTGAGAGGTCCTACAATGAGCAGTTCTTC.

This chain links TRBV7-3 with TRBJ2-2; 7 nucleotides line up with TRBD1. Trimming removed 5 bases from V and 1 base from J; junction bases left unmatched: 7. Per the germline V gene, CDR1 is SGHTA and CDR2 is FQGTGA. This CDR3 comprises 16 residues. CDR3: CASSPRQGRNTGELFF. CDR3 coding DNA: TGTGCCAGCAGCCCAAGACAGGGAAGGAACACCGGGGAGCTGTTTTTT.

The chain couples TRBV7-2 to TRBJ2-5; the match to TRBD2 covers 11 bases. Germline V CDR1 and CDR2: SGHTA, FQGNSA. J gave up 2 bases and V 0 bases, and 5 bases lay outside the gene matches. The CDR3 covers 17 residues. The CDR3 here is CASSLARTSGHQETQYF. The CDR3 bases are TGTGCCAGCAGCTTAGCCCGGACTAGCGGGCATCAAGAGACCCAGTACTTC.

CDR3 DNA: TGTGCCAGCAGAAATAGCGGGAGAGTCCCAGATACGCAGTATTTT. It is translated as CASRNSGRVPDTQYF. The chain combines TRBV27 with TRBJ2-3; 9 nucleotides align to TRBD2. Germline V gene lookup returns CDR1 MNHEY and CDR2 SMNVEV (reference sequence). CDR3 length equals 15 residues. V lost 6 bases to trimming and J lost 4 bases; unmatched junction nucleotides: 8.

The V and J genes are TRBV7-9 and TRBJ1-4; D uncertain. This CDR3 is 16 amino acids long. Germline V gene sequence: CDR1 SEHNR, CDR2 FQNEAQ (reference sequence). Trimming shortened V by 4 bases and J by 0 bases, and 12 bases separated the two germline ends. CDR3 region: CASSSEPGATNEKLFF. The CDR3 DNA follows: TGTGCCAGCAGCTCTGAGCCCGGAGCAACTAATGAAAAACTGTTTTTT.

V gene TRBV7-9 combines with J gene TRBJ1-4, with 11 bases identical to TRBD1. Losses at the gene ends were 5 bases for V and 8 bases for J; bases not matched to a gene: 16. The germline V gene encodes CDR1 SEHNR and CDR2 FQNEAQ (reference sequence). CDR3 size: 18 residues. This CDR3 reads CASSTGTGGFFLGEKLFF. The CDR3 DNA reads TGTGCCAGCAGCACCGGGACAGGGGGTTTTTTTTTAGGCGAAAAACTGTTTTTT.

V and J are TRBV27 and TRBJ2-7, with D possibly TRBD2 on 6 matching bases. The CDR3 loop spans 13 amino acids. With 5 bases removed from V and 2 bases from J, the gap between germline ends came to 10 bases. The germline V gene has CDR1 MNHEY and CDR2 SMNVEV (reference sequence). The chain's CDR3 is CASSLGSPYEQYF. For the CDR3, the DNA is TGTGCCAGCAGTCTCGGGAGCCCCTACGAGCAGTACTTC.

V is TRBV27 and J is TRBJ2-5; 7 bases fit TRBD2. Germline CDR1 and CDR2: MNHEY and SMNVEV (reference sequence). The CDR3 extends over 15 amino acids. Losses at the gene ends were 10 bases for V and 9 bases for J; bases not matched to a gene: 20. The CDR3 region has the DNA TGTGCCACCAGGAGGGGAAGCGAGACTAGCTACCCCCAGTACTTC. This gives the protein CATRRGSETSYPQYF.

The chain recombines TRBV7-3 with TRBJ2-3, with D possibly matching TRBD1 (5 bases). Germline V CDR1 and CDR2: SGHTA, FQGTGA. The length of the CDR3 is 16 residues. V lost 2 bases and J lost 0, with 12 bases in between. For the CDR3, the DNA is TGTGCCAGCAGCTTACTGGGGCTCACTAGCACAGATACGCAGTATTTT. The encoded protein is CASSLLGLTSTDTQYF.